The 30 T cell receptor beta chains presented below share a single source sample, sequenced in a study of blood T cell repertoires in COVID-19. Only in-frame clones appear in the TCRdb table, and some are missing; sequencing was by immunoSEQ multiplex PCR. Here the sample spans roughly 100,000 clones, roughly 80% being singletons. The sequenced material came from peripheral blood. These receptors were taken from a woman at least 80 years old with active or convalescent COVID-19.

The rearrangement joins TRBV19 to TRBJ2-3, with D perhaps matching TRBD1 (5 bases). The V gene's germline CDR1 is LNHDA and CDR2 SQIVND (reference sequence). The CDR3 has 17 amino acids. V lost 5 bases to trimming and J lost 0 bases, with 18 bases between them. The CDR3 here is CASSGGQSLSSTDTQYF. The CDR3 nucleotides read TGTGCCAGTAGTGGCGGACAATCCCTCTCTAGCACAGATACGCAGTATTTT.

This chain links TRBV9 with TRBJ2-7, with 11 bases aligning to TRBD2. CDR1 is SGDLS and CDR2 is YYNGEE in the germline V gene. J lost 3 bases, V lost 2 bases, and 13 bases had no gene match. The CDR3 consists of 18 residues. CDR3 DNA: TGTGCCAGCAGCGTGGGTCTCCCTAGCGGGAGGATATACTACGAGCAGTACTTC. Its protein is CASSVGLPSGRIYYEQYF.

This clone showed up many times. The chain combines TRBV5-1 with TRBJ1-4; 10 bases are a match to TRBD1. This CDR3 has 15 amino acids. Germline lookup yields CDR1 SGHRS and CDR2 YFSETQ. J was trimmed by 10 bases and V by 3 bases; bases with no gene match: 9. The CDR3 region is CASSSTGTGAVKLFF. CDR3 DNA: TGCGCCAGCAGCTCAACCGGGACAGGGGCTGTAAAACTGTTTTTT.

The genes are TRBV9 and TRBJ2-7, with 7 bases that match TRBD2. This CDR3 contains 14 residues. Germline loops: CDR1 SGDLS, CDR2 YYNGEE. Trimming took 9 bases from V and 5 from J; bases not matched to a gene: 14. The CDR3 reads CANPSGMWSHEQYF. DNA of the CDR3: TGTGCCAATCCAAGCGGGATGTGGAGCCACGAGCAGTACTTC. Based on the CDR3 plus reference TRBV9 and TRBJ2-7, the full variable domain is DSGVTQTPKHLITATGQRVTLRCSPRSGDLSVYWYQQSLDQGLQFLIQYYNGEERAKGNILERFSAQQFPDLHSELNLSSLELGDSALYFCANPSGMWSHEQYFGPGTRLTVT.

The chain is built from TRBV9 and TRBJ1-2, with D possibly matching TRBD1 (5 bases). CDR3 length: 14 amino acids. Germline-derived CDR1 and CDR2 are SGDLS and YYNGEE. The V end lost 0 bases, the J end lost 4 bases, and 10 bases lay between the germline ends. Written as DNA, the CDR3 is TGTGCCAGCAGCGTAGCTACAGGCCCCTATGGCTACACCTTC. Translated, it gives CASSVATGPYGYTF.

The chain couples TRBV9 to TRBJ2-5; D perhaps matches TRBD1 (6 bases). Germline V gene lookup returns CDR1 SGDLS and CDR2 YYNGEE. The CDR3 loop spans 14 amino acids. V was cut by 5 bases and J by 4 bases, with 15 bases left in between. CDR3 residues: CASSRGRVGETQYF. CDR3 DNA sequence: TGTGCCAGCAGTAGGGGGAGAGTGGGAGAGACCCAGTACTTC.

The chain links TRBV24-1 to TRBJ2-3; 8 bases are shared with TRBD1. This CDR3 region has 15 residues. The V gene's germline CDR1 is KGHDR and CDR2 SFDVKD. The V gene end was trimmed by 4 bases and the J gene end by 1 base; junction bases not matched to a gene: 3. This CDR3 reads CATSDSGQGTDTQYF. In DNA form, the CDR3 reads TGTGCCACCAGTGACTCGGGACAGGGCACAGATACGCAGTATTTT.

This sequence joins TRBV6-6 and TRBJ2-7; 7 bases map to TRBD1. V shed 5 bases, J shed 3 bases, and the junction held 7 bases outside the gene matches. The CDR3 loop spans 14 amino acids. CDR1 and CDR2 (germline): MNHNY, SVGAGI (reference sequence). CDR3 bases: TGTGCCAGCAGTCACGGGACAGTCGACTACGAGCAGTACTTC. Its translation: CASSHGTVDYEQYF.

The V call is TRBV5-8, the J call TRBJ1-1; 7 bases are shared with TRBD1. Unmatched junction bases numbered 2, after V lost 0 bases and J lost 0 bases. Per germline, CDR1 SGHTS and CDR2 YDEGEE. This CDR3 spans 15 amino acids. CDR3 sequence reads: CASSLGQGVNTEAFF. The CDR3 DNA sequence: TGTGCCAGCAGCTTGGGGCAGGGGGTGAACACTGAAGCTTTCTTT.

V gene TRBV7-2 combines with J gene TRBJ1-4; D remains ambiguous. This CDR3 is built from 13 residues. Trimming stripped 4 bases from V and 5 bases from J, with 8 bases between. Germline V gives CDR1 SGHTA, CDR2 FQGNSA. The CDR3 spells CASSYSNNEKLFF. Written as DNA, the CDR3 is TGTGCCAGCAGCTACTCGAACAATGAAAAACTGTTTTTT. Filled out from reference TRBV7-2 and TRBJ1-4, the complete variable domain reads GAGVSQSPSNKVTEKGKDVELRCDPISGHTALYWYRQSLGQGLEFLIYFQGNSAPDKSGLPSDRFSAERTGGSVSTLTIQRTQQEDSAVYLCASSYSNNEKLFFGSGTQLSVL.

The rearrangement joins TRBV19 to TRBJ2-7; 7 nucleotides match TRBD1. This CDR3 has 14 amino acids. Germline loops: CDR1 LNHDA, CDR2 SQIVND (reference sequence). V lost 0 bases and J lost 2; bases outside the gene matches: 1. CDR3 nucleotides: TGTGCCAGTAGTATAGAGGGGACAGCCTACGAGCAGTACTTC. Translation: CASSIEGTAYEQYF.

The chain carries TRBV6-5 and TRBJ2-1; perhaps TRBD1 as D (5 bases). The CDR3 is made up of 15 amino acids. V was clipped by 0 bases and J by 7 bases, with 13 bases between them. CDR1 and CDR2 (germline): MNHEY, SVGAGI. CDR3 sequence reads: CASSYSRVVSNEQFF. The CDR3 DNA follows: TGTGCCAGCAGTTACTCCAGGGTGGTGAGTAATGAGCAGTTCTTC.

V usage is TRBV7-2 and J usage is TRBJ2-7, with a weak D call TRBD1 (6 bases). Germline CDR1 SGHTA, CDR2 FQGNSA. V was shortened by 7 bases and J by 6 bases, with 19 bases between the two germline ends. The CDR3 runs to 14 residues. The CDR3 sequence: CASTKTGRGFEQYF. CDR3 nucleotides: TGTGCCAGCACTAAGACGGGCAGGGGATTCGAGCAGTACTTC.

The CDR3 DNA sequence: TGTGCCAGCAGCGGCGGACACAGCACAGATACGCAGTATTTT. Residues: CASSGGHSTDTQYF. V usage is TRBV9 and J usage is TRBJ2-3; possibly TRBD1 for D (5 bases). V was cut by 3 bases and J by 0 bases, with 8 bases left in between. This CDR3 spans 14 amino acids. Per the germline V gene, CDR1 is SGDLS and CDR2 is YYNGEE.

The chain is built from TRBV11-2 and TRBJ2-7; D not resolved. CDR3 length equals 11 residues. With 8 bases removed from V and 4 bases from J, the gap between germline ends came to 9 bases. Germline V gives CDR1 SGHAT, CDR2 FQNNGV. In DNA, the CDR3 is TGTGCCAGCCAGGAAGGATACGAGCAGTACTTC. As protein: CASQEGYEQYF.

The V and J genes are TRBV4-2 and TRBJ2-3; no firm D call. This CDR3 is built from 19 residues. V was shortened by 1 base and J by 1 base, with 21 bases between the two germline ends. The germline V gene encodes CDR1 LGHNA and CDR2 YNFKEQ. The CDR3 here is CASSQGWQVPPLGTDTQYF. CDR3 DNA: TGTGCCAGCAGCCAAGGATGGCAGGTCCCGCCACTGGGCACAGATACGCAGTATTTT.

The sample holds a few counts of this clone. The rearrangement links TRBV11-1 to TRBJ2-2, with D tentatively TRBD1 (6 bases). This CDR3 is built from 13 residues. The V gene lost 5 bases and the J gene lost 5 bases, with 9 bases spanning the gap. Germline V gene data show CDR1 as SGHAT and CDR2 as FQDESV (reference sequence). The CDR3 sequence is CASSPQGTGELFF. CDR3 coding DNA: TGTGCCAGCAGCCCACAGGGTACCGGGGAGCTGTTTTTT.

The rearrangement links TRBV4-3 to TRBJ2-2, with 9 bases fitting TRBD2. The CDR3 length is 18 residues. Trimming took 0 bases from V and 4 from J; bases not matched to a gene: 9. Germline CDR1 is LGHNA and CDR2 is YSLEER. The CDR3 protein is CASSQDRAGGAGTGELFF. In DNA form, the CDR3 reads TGCGCCAGCAGCCAAGATAGAGCGGGAGGTGCCGGCACCGGGGAGCTGTTTTTT.

The chain uses TRBV9 and TRBJ2-3; D not resolved. The V end was cut by 4 bases, the J end by 9 bases, with 18 bases between. CDR3 length: 14 amino acids. Germline V gene lookup returns CDR1 SGDLS and CDR2 YYNGEE. In DNA, the CDR3 is TGTGCCAGCAGCCCGCGGTTAGGTCGAGAAACGCAGTATTTT. Its protein product is CASSPRLGRETQYF.

The chain joins TRBV5-1 to TRBJ2-3; TRBD1 matches at 7 bases. The length of the CDR3 is 15 residues. Per the germline V gene, CDR1 is SGHRS and CDR2 is YFSETQ. With V trimmed by 2 bases and J by 3 bases, 6 bases remained unmatched. CDR3 in amino acids: CASSLTGDLTDTQYF. The CDR3 region has the DNA TGCGCCAGCAGCTTAACAGGGGATTTGACAGATACGCAGTATTTT.

The V and J genes are TRBV6-5 and TRBJ1-1, with D unresolved. The germline V and J ends were trimmed by 7 bases and 7 bases, with 13 bases remaining between them. The CDR3 has 12 residues. CDR1 is MNHEY, CDR2 SVGAGI, per germline. In nucleotides, the CDR3 is TGTGCCAGCATCGGTGGGTCGGGTGAAGCTTTCTTT. Protein: CASIGGSGEAFF.

The chain joins TRBV28 to TRBJ2-3, with 8 bases aligning to TRBD2. The V segment lost 10 bases and the J segment 8 bases; nucleotides outside the gene matches: 8. The CDR3 runs 12 residues. Germline-derived CDR1 and CDR2 are MDHEN and SYDVKM. The CDR3 nucleotides are TGTGCCATAGCGGGATATCTAGGTACGCAGTATTTT. This encodes CAIAGYLGTQYF.

This chain uses TRBV6-5 with TRBJ1-1; the D gene is possibly TRBD1 (6 bases). Germline CDR1 and CDR2: MNHEY and SVGAGI. The CDR3 totals 14 residues. V was shortened by 6 bases and J by 1 base, with 12 bases between the two germline ends. This CDR3 reads CASRRQEPNTEAFF. The CDR3 nucleotides are TGTGCCAGCAGGCGACAGGAGCCGAACACTGAAGCTTTCTTT.

The chain combines TRBV27 with TRBJ1-1, with a weak D call TRBD1 (6 bases). The CDR3 totals 16 residues. Trimming cost V 2 bases and J 2 bases, with 15 bases left between them. Germline V CDR1 and CDR2: MNHEY, SMNVEV (reference sequence). CDR3 in amino acids: CASSLGWAGANTEAFF. The CDR3 nucleotides are TGTGCCAGCAGTTTAGGGTGGGCAGGGGCAAACACTGAAGCTTTCTTT.

V gene TRBV7-2 combines with J gene TRBJ2-3; D is perhaps TRBD2 (7 bases). Germline V gene sequence: CDR1 SGHTA, CDR2 FQGNSA. This CDR3 spans 17 amino acids. Trimming shortened V by 1 base and J by 3 bases, and 17 bases separated the two germline ends. The CDR3: CASSLVLGGVGTDTQYF. CDR3 coding DNA: TGTGCCAGCAGCTTAGTACTAGGGGGGGTAGGGACAGATACGCAGTATTTT.

The chain employs TRBV5-4 and TRBJ2-2; TRBD1 matches 7 bases. The germline CDR1 and CDR2 sequences are SGHNT and YYREEE (reference sequence). The CDR3 is 16 residues long. Losses at the gene ends were 4 bases for V and 0 bases for J; bases not matched to a gene: 6. Here the CDR3 DNA reads TGTGCCAGCAGCGGACCAGGGGGATCGAACACCGGGGAGCTGTTTTTT. Amino acids: CASSGPGGSNTGELFF.

The chain is built from TRBV19 and TRBJ1-1; weak D call: TRBD1 (5 bases). Per the germline V gene, CDR1 is LNHDA and CDR2 is SQIVND (reference sequence). V was pared by 4 bases and J by 4 bases, with 16 bases between. The CDR3 is 15 residues long. CDR3 sequence reads: CASSKGTGGSTEAFF. For the CDR3, the DNA is TGTGCCAGTAGTAAGGGGACGGGAGGGAGCACTGAAGCTTTCTTT. Full variable domain (remainder filled in from reference TRBV19 and TRBJ1-1): DGGITQSPKYLFRKEGQNVTLSCEQNLNHDAMYWYRQDPGQGLRLIYYSQIVNDFQKGDIAEGYSVSREKKESFPLTVTSAQKNPTAFYLCASSKGTGGSTEAFFGQGTRLTVV.

The V call is TRBV5-6, the J call TRBJ2-3; TRBD2 might be the D (5 bases). Per the germline V gene, CDR1 is SGHDT and CDR2 is YYEEEE. V lost 5 bases and J lost 2, with 15 bases in between. The CDR3 is 15 residues long. The CDR3 reads CASSRLGLNTDTQYF. The CDR3 nucleotides read TGTGCCAGCAGTCGACTCGGACTGAACACAGATACGCAGTATTTT.

This clone came up a few times. This chain uses TRBV7-3 with TRBJ2-7; perhaps TRBD1 as D (5 bases). Germline-derived CDR1 and CDR2 are SGHTA and FQGTGA. The CDR3 loop spans 13 amino acids. The ends were cut back, 5 bases at V and 3 bases at J, with 11 bases in the middle. CDR3: CASSIDRNYEQYF. CDR3 nucleotides: TGTGCCAGCAGCATAGACAGAAACTACGAGCAGTACTTC.

The chain joins TRBV27 to TRBJ1-1; D possibly corresponds to TRBD1 (5 bases). This CDR3 spans 15 amino acids. V lost 4 bases to trimming and J lost 1 base, with 13 bases between them. The germline gives CDR1 MNHEY, CDR2 SMNVEV (reference sequence). CDR3 coding DNA: TGTGCCAGCAGTTCACCTAACAGGCAGAACACTGAAGCTTTCTTT. This sequence encodes CASSSPNRQNTEAFF.